This T cell receptor beta chain was recorded in a study of siplizumab effects on memory and regulatory T cells. TCRdb's table, derived via immunoSEQ multiplex PCR, lists solely in-frame clones and lacks some. The sample consists of around 100,000 clones, around 92% of them appearing once. From germline, CDR1 is SGHRS and CDR2 YFSETQ. CDR3 size: 14 residues. V gave up 0 bases and J gave up 5 bases, with 10 bases separating them. The sequencing sample was made of CD4+ T cells sorted from blood. The rearrangement links TRBV5-1 to TRBJ2-3; TRBD2 might be the D (6 bases). The sequence was obtained from a human donor in good health. CDR3 sequence: CASSLGLEGDTQYF. The CDR3 coding sequence is TGCGCCAGCAGCTTGGGACTAGAAGGAGATACGCAGTATTTT.